A selection of T cell receptor beta chains follows, all from one sample in a study of T-cell reconstitution after alpha-beta-depleted transplantation in children. TCRdb re-derived calls from the PCR reads in MiXCR, one entry per CDR3 protein. The sample holds about 980,000 distinct CDR3 sequences, about 26% seen once. Specimen: PBMCs, mostly from graft donor cells, collected 360 days after TCRalphabeta/CD19-depleted stem cell transplant. These receptors were taken from a boy in the first two years of life who had a stem cell transplant for SCID, so the T cells may come from the graft donor. Each CDR3 is given with its conserved first and last residue. A D gene is named only where the DNA matches it firmly. Rows give clone size only sometimes, using once, few, many, or a class for an expanded clone.

. TRBJ2-4 TRBV6-5 TRBD1 TGTGCCAGCGCCCCAACAGGGGCAGCTAAAAGGCACCAGTACTTC CASAPTGAAKRHQYF
. TRBJ2-1 TRBV9 . TGTGCCAGCAGCGCCCCCCCGGGGGAGCAGTTCTTC CASSAPPGEQFF
few TRBJ2-1 TRBV4-1 TRBD2 TGCGCCAGCAGCCAAGGCCCCGGGACTAGCGGCTACAATGAGCAGTTCTTC CASSQGPGTSGYNEQFF
. TRBJ2-7 TRBV7-2 TRBD2 TGTGCCAGCAGCGCACGACTAGCGGGGGACAAGGAGCAGTACTTC CASSARLAGDKEQYF
. TRBJ2-1 TRBV6-2/TRBV6-3 TRBD1 TGTGCCAGCAGTGCACTCGGGACAGGACCGTTCAATGAGCAGTTCTTC CASSALGTGPFNEQFF
. TRBJ2-2 TRBV6-1 TRBD2 TGTGCCAGCAGAGGACTAGCGGGGGGGGCCGGGGAGCTGTTTTTT CASRGLAGGAGELFF
. TRBJ1-6 TRBV7-9 . TGTGCCAGCAGCACGGAAGGGGTGGCTAATTCACCCCTCCACTTT CASSTEGVANSPLHF
. TRBJ2-5 TRBV5-1 . TGCGCCAGCAGCTTGACTAGTTCAGTCGGAGAGACCCAGTACTTC CASSLTSSVGETQYF
few TRBJ2-3 TRBV6-4 . TGTGCCAGCAGTGACTCAATCGGAGATACGCAGTATTTT CASSDSIGDTQYF
few TRBJ2-1 TRBV19 TRBD2 TGTGCCAGTAAGGGAGCGGGGCAGACCTACAATGAGCAGTTCTTC CASKGAGQTYNEQFF
many TRBJ2-1 TRBV9 . TGTGCCAGCAGCGGGACGGACAATGAGCAGTTCTTC CASSGTDNEQFF
once TRBJ2-1 TRBV4-3 . TGCGCCAGCAGCCAAGATCTGAGCGGAAATGAGCAGTTCTTC CASSQDLSGNEQFF
few TRBJ2-5 TRBV4-3 . TGCGCCAGCAGCCAAGATGTACGTCACCAAGAGACCCAGTACTTC CASSQDVRHQETQYF
. TRBJ2-5 TRBV5-1 . TGCGCCAGCAGCTTGGCCCTGACAGCCTCCCAAGAGACCCAGTACTTC CASSLALTASQETQYF
few TRBJ1-5 TRBV12-3/TRBV12-4 . TGTGCCAGCAGTTTGGGGGTAAGGGAGCCCCAGCATTTT CASSLGVREPQHF
. TRBJ2-1 TRBV11-2 . TGTGCCAGCAGCTTAGTACGGCCCAATGAGCAGTTCTTC CASSLVRPNEQFF
few TRBJ2-3 TRBV7-3 TRBD2 TGTGCCAGCAGCTTAGGTAGCGGGGTGGGAGATACGCAGTATTTT CASSLGSGVGDTQYF
. TRBJ1-1 TRBV20-1 . TGCAGTGCTAGAGATATGGGGGGAAACACTGAAGCTTTCTTT CSARDMGGNTEAFF
. TRBJ2-1 TRBV29-1 . TGCAGCGTTGGGCGACAGGCATCGAAAGCGGGGCCTCCGGTGGGTGAGCAGTTCTTC CSVGRQASKAGPPVGEQFF